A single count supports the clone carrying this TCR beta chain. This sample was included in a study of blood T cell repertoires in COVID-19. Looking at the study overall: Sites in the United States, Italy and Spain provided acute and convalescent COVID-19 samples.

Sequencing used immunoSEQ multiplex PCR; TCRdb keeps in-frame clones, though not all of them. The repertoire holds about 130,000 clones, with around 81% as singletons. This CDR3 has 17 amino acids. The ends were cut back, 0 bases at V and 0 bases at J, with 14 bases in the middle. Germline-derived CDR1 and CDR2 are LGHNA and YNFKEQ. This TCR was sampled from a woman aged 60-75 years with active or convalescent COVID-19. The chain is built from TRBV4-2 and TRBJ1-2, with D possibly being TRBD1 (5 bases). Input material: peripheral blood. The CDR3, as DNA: TGTGCCAGCAGCCAAGAGGAGGGACTTGGAGCTAACTATGGCTACACCTTC. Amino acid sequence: CASSQEEGLGANYGYTF.